What follows describes a single T cell receptor beta chain. Its cognate antigen is unknown. This sample was included in a study of cytomegalovirus exposure and HLA in healthy donors. 60 Vbeta and 13 Jbeta primers were used in PCR. Some clones are missing from TCRdb's copy, which holds only in-frame ones; the method was immunoSEQ multiplex PCR. The data show about 76,000 clones, with 70% to 85% seen just once and about 2.5% held by the top ten. The germline gives CDR1 GTSNPN, CDR2 SVGIG (reference sequence). The V gene lost 5 bases and the J gene lost 7 bases, with 15 bases spanning the gap. CDR3 size: 13 residues. Study-wide findings and caveats: It was confirmed in vitro that a few of the CMV-associated chains were specific for CMV antigens. Common viral pathogens were later found to be apparently linked to several of the most significant clusters. The study labeled approximately 150 TCR beta chains cytomegalovirus-associated.

The chain is built from TRBV30 and TRBJ2-1; possible D gene TRBD2, 6 bases. Sequences were obtained from PBMCs. The TCR was taken from a man younger than 45 in good health and CMV-seronegative. The CDR3 nucleotides are TGTGCCTGGGAAATAACGGGGGTGAATGAGCAGTTCTTC. Encoded protein: CAWEITGVNEQFF.